These T cell receptor beta chains were read from a single sample in a study of memory CD4+ T cells and cytomegalovirus serostatus. Profiled with immunoSEQ multiplex PCR; TCRdb holds only in-frame clones, not every one. The sample yields approximately 52,000 clones, around 80% seen once. Material for sequencing was memory CD4+ T cells from blood. These receptors all stem from an adult in good health and CMV-seronegative. The CDR3 runs from the conserved cysteine through the conserved F or W. The D gene is left open where the match is weak. Clone size appears in some rows only: once, few, many, or a class for an expanded clone.

>TRBV5-5|.|15|many
CASSLVETVNSPLHF
>TRBV12-5|.|15|.
CASASLGQGIQPQHF
>TRBV7-2|TRBD1|16|.
CASSSAGTGGHNEQFF
>TRBV23-1|.|15|.
CASSQAGVSNQPQHF
>TRBV7-9|.|14|.
CASSLTAIGNTIYF
>TRBV19|TRBD1|14|few
CASTGQGINSPLHF
>TRBV7-9|.|14|few
CASSLTQENTEAFF
>TRBV6-1|.|14|.
CASSESGDGNTIYF
>TRBV5-1|TRBD1|13|.
CASSLGDRYEQYF
>TRBV5-1|TRBD1|16|.
CASSTGTGPSNYGYTF
>TRBV19|.|15|.
CASSIDLGWDGELFF
>TRBV7-2|TRBD1|19|once
CASSSYSGTGDLSYYGYTF
>TRBV2|.|13|.
CASRDRNQETQYF
>TRBV9|TRBD2|15|few
CASSLRGGPLETQYF
>TRBV5-1|.|14|.
CASSLGLSPDTQYF
>TRBV9|TRBD1|15|.
CASSVTGTGNEKLFF
>TRBV30|.|14|once
CAWGGGRDGNTIYF
>TRBV29-1|.|13|once
CSVDHPGGTEAFF
>TRBV5-1|TRBD1|15|.
CASSLLTGGDYGYTF
>TRBV18|.|14|.
CASSSQSSSYEQYF
>TRBV6-5|.|14|.
CASRISGGREGYTF
>TRBV5-5|TRBD1|16|.
CASSLSDRASNQPQHF
>TRBV13|.|14|.
CASSLGQRTDTQYF
>TRBV2|.|12|.
CASSRQLLGYTF
>TRBV18|.|13|medium-sized
CASSPPAAPEQYF
>TRBV27|.|13|.
CASSFDWWGEQFF
>TRBV4-3|.|15|.
CASSQGWQVNYGYTF
>TRBV6-1|.|15|.
CASRAGLSPSYEQYF
>TRBV5-1|.|15|.
CASSLVQGANNEQFF
>TRBV9|.|14|.
CASSVGGGGQPQHF
>TRBV4-3|.|14|.
CASSLGGPADTQYF
>TRBV5-1|.|15|.
CASSKSSGINTEAFF
>TRBV7-2|.|16|few
CASSLKTGLTNQPQHF
>TRBV5-4|.|13|few
CASSLGMDYGYTF
>TRBV6-5|.|15|.
CASSYGPFYNSPLHF
>TRBV4-1|.|15|.
CASSQYILGGTEAFF
>TRBV6-5|.|11|few
CALGGSEEQYF
>TRBV5-1|.|15|.
CASSLVRTPNNEQFF
>TRBV6-5|.|15|few
CASSYSFVTSLQAFF
>TRBV9|TRBD1|15|.
CASSAEGGQGREQYF
>TRBV5-1|.|14|.
CASSPGGVADTQYF
>TRBV6-6|.|15|.
CASSDRRTSTDTQYF
>TRBV5-1|TRBD1|15|.
CASSLEIAGGYGYTF
>TRBV7-6|.|14|.
CASRSNRGSEKLFF
>TRBV6-6|.|13|.
CASSRDSYNEQFF
>TRBV5-4|TRBD2|18|.
CASTPSPAGGLAKNIQYF
>TRBV5-5|.|12|.
CASSPDRGEQYF
>TRBV29-1|TRBD1|15|.
CSAGALGQGVTEAFF
>TRBV30|TRBD1|15|.
CACTRRGQGASPLHF